This TCR beta chain stems from a study of human thymus T cells. Trimming removed 0 bases from V and 2 bases from J, with 2 bases in between. The CDR3 is 12 amino acids. Germline assignment: CDR1 GTSNPN and CDR2 SVGIG (reference sequence). For this clone: In the same sample, other DNA sequences code for this CDR3.

This table comes from immunoSEQ multiplex PCR, and its TCRdb copy is limited to in-frame clones, with some not included. The sample gives tens of thousands of clones, 94% of which show up once; nearly 6% is in the top ten. This chain connects TRBV30 to TRBJ1-3, with no clear D. The clonotype originates from a boy under two years old with a congenital heart defect but otherwise immunologically healthy. Sequenced input: blood. The CDR3 loop reads CAWSVAGNTIYF. In nucleotides, the CDR3 is TGTGCCTGGAGTGTGGCTGGAAACACCATATATTTT.